The sequence of this TCR beta chain was determined in a study of T-cell reconstitution after alpha-beta-depleted transplantation in children. This clonotype was seen a handful of times. Using unique molecular identifiers, the investigators prepared the TCRbeta library. TCRdb independently ran MiXCR on the PCR reads; one entry per CDR3 protein. This table holds roughly 310,000 distinct CDR3 sequences, about a quarter found once. The TCR comes from a male patient aged 10-17 years who had a stem cell transplant for acute lymphoblastic leukemia, so the T cells may come from the graft donor. The source material was PBMCs, mostly from graft donor cells, sampled 180 days after TCRalphabeta/CD19-depleted stem cell transplant.

The CDR3 spells CASNVEARTDTQYF. The CDR3 DNA follows: TGTGCCAGCAATGTAGAGGCCCGAACAGATACGCAGTATTTT. The V and J genes are TRBV27 and TRBJ2-3; D remains unclear. Germline assignment: CDR1 MNHEY and CDR2 SMNVEV (reference sequence). The CDR3 is 14 amino acids. The V end was cut by 7 bases, the J end by 3 bases, with 14 bases between.